What follows are 26 T cell receptor beta chains derived from one specimen sequenced in a study of T cells in Graves' hyperthyroidism and ophthalmopathy (dated by TCRdb to about 2019). Library construction relied on multiplex PCR. Sequenced on an Illumina HiSeq 2000. Amplification of TCR beta CDR3 regions was carried out from RNA transcripts. The first round of RT-PCR for the TCR CDR3 was performed with the HTBI primer set and the Qiagen OneStep RT-PCR kit. TCRdb reanalyzed the raw reads on its own, using fastp at Q25 for trimming and MiXCR for clone calling, and kept in-frame beta chains. Each entry is one CDR3 protein sequence, shown with its most common DNA and genes. Counted in this sample were about 380,000 distinct CDR3 sequences; roughly 20% of them appeared once. Of the sample, 35% to 45% falls within the top ten clones. The sequencing input was blood. The receptors stem from a young man with Graves' ophthalmopathy.

The V call is TRBV7-9, the J call TRBJ1-5; D unresolved. Germline V gives CDR1 SEHNR, CDR2 FQNEAQ (reference sequence). The V end lost 5 bases, the J end lost 10 bases, and 12 bases lay between the germline ends. CDR3 length: 12 residues. Here the CDR3 reads CASSPMVGPQHF. The CDR3 nucleotides read TGTGCCAGCAGCCCTATGGTTGGCCCCCAGCATTTT.

This clonotype was counted many times. The gene calls are TRBV12-3 or TRBV12-4 and TRBJ1-4; no clear D gene. Deletions cut 1 base from V and 2 bases from J, with 5 bases between. This CDR3 is built from 14 residues. CDR3 amino acids: CASSLGYTNEKLFF. DNA of the CDR3: TGTGCCAGCAGTTTAGGCTACACTAATGAAAAACTGTTTTTT.

This clonotype was counted at least ten times. The J gene is TRBJ1-5, the V gene TRBV2; 11 nucleotides match TRBD1. J gave up 2 bases and V 7 bases, and 7 bases lay outside the gene matches. Germline V gene sequence: CDR1 SNHLY, CDR2 FYNNEI. This CDR3 is built from 16 residues. The CDR3 reads CASIGQGAEGNQPQHF. The CDR3, as DNA: TGTGCCAGCATCGGACAGGGGGCCGAAGGCAATCAGCCCCAGCATTTT. Full variable domain (outside the CDR3, taken from reference TRBV2 and TRBJ1-5): EPEVTQTPSHQVTQMGQEVILRCVPISNHLYFYWYRQILGQKVEFLVSFYNNEISEKSEIFDDQFSVERPDGSNFTLKIRSTKLEDSAMYFCASIGQGAEGNQPQHFGDGTRLSIL.

The rearrangement uses TRBV3-1 and TRBJ2-6, with 9 bases lining up with TRBD2. The junction had 6 bases not matched to a gene; V was cut back by 6 bases and J by 0 bases. The CDR3 runs to 17 residues. CDR1 is LGHDT and CDR2 is YNNKEL in the germline V gene (reference sequence). The CDR3 DNA sequence: TGTGCCAGCAGACAATTTAGCGGGGGCTCTGGGGCCAACGTCCTGACTTTC. Encoded protein: CASRQFSGGSGANVLTF.

This clonotype was seen at least ten times. This sequence joins TRBV12-3 or TRBV12-4 and TRBJ2-4, with 8 bases that match TRBD2. V lost 7 bases to trimming and J lost 5 bases; unmatched junction nucleotides: 7. This CDR3 has 14 amino acids. CDR3 protein: CASTLAGGENIQYF. DNA of the CDR3: TGTGCCAGCACTTTGGCCGGGGGGGAAAACATTCAGTACTTC.

This clonotype was counted between two and nine times. J is TRBJ2-1 and V is TRBV10-3; TRBD2 matches at 10 bases. With V trimmed by 0 bases and J by 0 bases, 5 bases remained unmatched. This CDR3 is 18 amino acids long. Germline V gene sequence: CDR1 ENHRY, CDR2 SYGVKD. CDR3: CAISESMSGGGSYNEQFF. The CDR3 DNA is TGTGCCATCAGTGAGTCTATGAGCGGGGGGGGCTCCTACAATGAGCAGTTCTTC.

This clonotype appeared a few times. V gene TRBV27 combines with J gene TRBJ1-5, with D unclear. V was trimmed by 2 bases and J by 7 bases, leaving 9 bases between them. CDR1 MNHEY and CDR2 SMNVEV come from the germline V gene (reference sequence). This CDR3 region has 13 residues. The CDR3 DNA is TGTGCCAGCAGTTTAGTGGCTGGACAGCCCCAGCATTTT. Protein sequence: CASSLVAGQPQHF.

This clonotype was recorded at least ten times. V and J are TRBV27 and TRBJ2-7; 12 nucleotides match TRBD2. CDR1 and CDR2 from the germline V gene are MNHEY and SMNVEV (reference sequence). The ends lost 0 bases at V and 4 bases at J; junction bases unmatched: 7. The CDR3 has 17 amino acids. The CDR3 DNA reads TGTGCCAGCAGTTTATCGAAGCTAGCGGGGGGGCATTACGAGCAGTACTTC. Translation: CASSLSKLAGGHYEQYF.

The CDR3 DNA reads as TGTGCCAGCAGCTCACTCGACAGGGGGCTTGAAGCTTTCTTT. This encodes CASSSLDRGLEAFF. The V and J genes are TRBV7-8 and TRBJ1-1; 10 bases are shared with TRBD1. J gave up 7 bases and V 4 bases, and 6 bases lay outside the gene matches. The CDR3 covers 14 residues. Germline V gene data show CDR1 as SGHVS and CDR2 as FQNEAQ.

There are many counts of this clonotype. DNA for the CDR3: TGCGCCAGCAGCCAAGCACCGGGACTAGCATCTTCCGAGCAGTACTTC. This gives the protein CASSQAPGLASSEQYF. The genes are TRBV4-1 and TRBJ2-7; TRBD2 agrees at 9 bases. With V trimmed by 1 base and J by 6 bases, 10 bases remained unmatched. Per the germline V gene, CDR1 is MGHRA and CDR2 is YSYEKL. The CDR3 extends over 16 amino acids.

This chain links TRBV20-1 with TRBJ1-4; D gene unclear. The CDR3 is 11 amino acids. Germline V CDR1 and CDR2: DFQATT, SNEGSKA (reference sequence). Trimming shortened V by 2 bases and J by 8 bases, and 6 bases separated the two germline ends. The CDR3 is CSARLGEKLFF. CDR3 in DNA: TGCAGTGCTAGATTGGGCGAAAAACTGTTTTTT.

This clonotype was found many times. This chain uses TRBV6-2 or TRBV6-3 with TRBJ1-2; D gene unclear. Germline lookup yields CDR1 MNHEY and CDR2 SVGEGT. The CDR3 loop spans 12 amino acids. Trimming stripped 0 bases from V and 4 bases from J, with 3 bases between. CDR3 DNA: TGTGCCAGCAGTTACTCGTCCTATGGCTACACCTTC. Its translation is CASSYSSYGYTF.

A few counts support this clonotype. In DNA, the CDR3 is TGTGCCACCAGTGTCTCCCCAGGACAGGGGGCGGAAGATACGCAGTATTTT. Translated, it gives CATSVSPGQGAEDTQYF. The genes are TRBV24-1 and TRBJ2-3; 11 bases agree with TRBD1. This CDR3 contains 17 residues. The V segment lost 5 bases and the J segment 5 bases; nucleotides outside the gene matches: 11. CDR1 and CDR2 from the germline V gene are KGHDR and SFDVKD.

This clonotype was observed at least ten times. V and J are TRBV5-1 and TRBJ2-2; 10 bases agree with TRBD2. Germline V gene lookup returns CDR1 SGHRS and CDR2 YFSETQ. Unmatched junction bases numbered 6, after V lost 0 bases and J lost 1 base. The CDR3 consists of 18 residues. Here the CDR3 reads CASSLGLAGAVNTGELFF. CDR3 sequence (DNA): TGCGCCAGCAGCTTGGGGCTAGCGGGGGCCGTGAACACCGGGGAGCTGTTTTTT.

This chain connects TRBV11-2 to TRBJ2-7; maybe TRBD2 (5 bases). The CDR3 sequence is 13 residues long. Germline CDR1 is SGHAT and CDR2 is FQNNGV. Trimming took off 6 bases at V and 4 bases at J, with 13 bases between the two ends. The CDR3 coding sequence is TGTGCCAGCAGGACGCTAGCTGAATACGAGCAGTACTTC. Its protein product is CASRTLAEYEQYF. Looking up the rest from reference TRBV11-2 and TRBJ2-7 gives the full variable domain: EAGVAQSPRYKIIEKRQSVAFWCNPISGHATLYWYQQILGQGPKLLIQFQNNGVVDDSQLPKDRFSAERLKGVDSTLKIQPAKLEDSAVYLCASRTLAEYEQYFGPGTRLTVT.

This clonotype was counted a few times. The chain joins TRBV4-1 to TRBJ2-3; D unclear. V lost 1 base to trimming and J lost 6 bases, with 14 bases between them. Germline CDR1 reads MGHRA; CDR2 reads YSYEKL. This CDR3 spans 15 amino acids. CDR3 DNA sequence: TGCGCCAGCAGCCAAGGTGTCCTAGACGCGGATACGCAGTATTTT. It encodes CASSQGVLDADTQYF.

The CDR3 sequence: CASSLGRAGGEGYTF. The CDR3 region has the DNA TGTGCCAGCAGCTTAGGGCGGGCAGGGGGCGAAGGCTACACCTTC. This chain connects TRBV7-9 to TRBJ1-2; 8 nucleotides line up with TRBD1. Per the germline V gene, CDR1 is SEHNR and CDR2 is FQNEAQ (reference sequence). Losses at the gene ends were 1 base for V and 8 bases for J; bases not matched to a gene: 9. This CDR3 contains 15 residues. Drawing the rest from reference TRBV7-9 and TRBJ1-2, the complete variable domain is DTGVSQNPRHKITKRGQNVTFRCDPISEHNRLYWYRQTLGQGPEFLTYFQNEAQLEKSRLLSDRFSAERPKGSFSTLEIQRTEQGDSAMYLCASSLGRAGGEGYTFGSGTRLTVV.

Only a few counts were recorded for this clonotype. The chain couples TRBV2 to TRBJ1-2, with TRBD1 matching over 7 bases. J lost 8 bases, V lost 4 bases, and 10 bases had no gene match. The CDR3 consists of 14 residues. The V gene's germline CDR1 is SNHLY and CDR2 FYNNEI. The CDR3 is CASSVGTAGRGYTF. CDR3 coding DNA: TGTGCCAGCAGTGTGGGGACAGCCGGCCGGGGCTACACCTTC.

The chain combines TRBV14 with TRBJ2-3; 7 bases match TRBD2. Germline CDR1 reads SGHDN; CDR2 reads FVKESK. There are 17 residues in the CDR3. With V trimmed by 0 bases and J by 2 bases, 8 bases remained unmatched. The CDR3 DNA is TGTGCCAGCAGCCAAGAGACCCATAGCGGGTACACAGATACGCAGTATTTT. The encoded protein is CASSQETHSGYTDTQYF.

The chain combines TRBV5-1 with TRBJ2-3, with 9 bases that match TRBD1. The germline CDR1 and CDR2 sequences are SGHRS and YFSETQ. The CDR3 runs 16 residues. The V and J ends lost 4 bases and 1 base, in that order; junction bases with no gene match: 7. CDR3 nucleotides: TGCGCCAGCAGCCTAGGGACAGGGTGGGGCACAGATACGCAGTATTTT. Protein product: CASSLGTGWGTDTQYF.

This clonotype was counted many times. V usage is TRBV6-1 and J usage is TRBJ1-1; D call uncertain. CDR3 length: 14 amino acids. V was pared by 2 bases and J by 1 base, with 8 bases between. The V gene's germline CDR1 is MNHNS and CDR2 SASEGT. The CDR3 sequence: CASSENWENTEAFF. CDR3 nucleotide sequence: TGTGCCAGCAGTGAAAATTGGGAGAACACTGAAGCTTTCTTT.

This clonotype was recorded at least ten times. The V call is TRBV10-2, the J call TRBJ1-1; D unclear. Between the trimmed V and J ends, which lost 7 bases and 3 bases, there was a span of 21 bases. The CDR3 has 16 amino acids. Per the germline V gene, CDR1 is WSHSY and CDR2 is SAAADI. The CDR3 here is CASISGREGLYTEAFF. CDR3 nucleotide sequence: TGCGCCAGCATTTCCGGACGGGAGGGTTTATACACTGAAGCTTTCTTT.

This clonotype appeared a few times. The chain uses TRBV2 and TRBJ1-1; D may be TRBD1 (5 bases). There are 14 residues in the CDR3. Trimming removed 10 bases at V and 4 bases at J, with 19 bases between. Germline CDR1 is SNHLY and CDR2 is FYNNEI. DNA of the CDR3: TGTGCCAATCCGGGGGGGACTGGGAGCACTGAAGCTTTCTTT. Translating gives CANPGGTGSTEAFF. The full variable domain, with the rest looked up from reference TRBV2 and TRBJ1-1, is EPEVTQTPSHQVTQMGQEVILRCVPISNHLYFYWYRQILGQKVEFLVSFYNNEISEKSEIFDDQFSVERPDGSNFTLKIRSTKLEDSAMYFCANPGGTGSTEAFFGQGTRLTVV.

This rearrangement joins TRBV5-1 to TRBJ2-1, with TRBD2 as a possible D gene (5 bases). This CDR3 contains 15 residues. V lost 0 bases to trimming and J lost 4 bases, with 11 bases between them. The germline V gene has CDR1 SGHRS and CDR2 YFSETQ. CDR3 in DNA: TGCGCCAGCAGCTTGGCCGGGGATCTGTACAATGAGCAGTTCTTC. It translates to CASSLAGDLYNEQFF. Using reference TRBV5-1 and TRBJ2-1 for the parts outside the CDR3, the full variable domain is KAGVTQTPRYLIKTRGQQVTLSCSPISGHRSVSWYQQTPGQGLQFLFEYFSETQRNKGNFPGRFSGRQFSNSRSEMNVSTLELGDSALYLCASSLAGDLYNEQFFGPGTRLTVL.

This rearrangement joins TRBV7-3 to TRBJ2-5; TRBD2 matches at 16 bases. This CDR3 has 20 amino acids. Germline loops: CDR1 SGHTA, CDR2 FQGTGA. J was trimmed by 2 bases and V by 5 bases; bases with no gene match: 14. CDR3 coding DNA: TGTGCCAGCAGCGAAACCGGGACTAGCGGGGGGGCCGGAGATCAAGAGACCCAGTACTTC. Protein product: CASSETGTSGGAGDQETQYF.

This clonotype was seen ten or more times. The CDR3 is CASSQVVTTDTQYF. CDR3 in DNA: TGTGCCAGCAGCCAAGTAGTCACAACAGATACGCAGTATTTT. V gene TRBV3-1 combines with J gene TRBJ2-3; D is uncertain. V was clipped by 1 base and J by 3 bases, with 8 bases between them. The germline gives CDR1 LGHDT, CDR2 YNNKEL (reference sequence). The CDR3 extends over 14 amino acids.